These 27 T cell receptor beta chains were sequenced from one sample in a study of blood T cell repertoires in COVID-19 (dated by TCRdb to 2019 to 2021). Library generation was performed with the immunoSEQ multiplex PCR assay. TCRdb mirrors the immuneACCESS table, restricted to in-frame sequences. Some clones are absent from its copies; in checked studies, under half trace to an unresolved V gene, and the reason for the others is unknown. Recorded for this sample are 200,000 to 250,000 clones; approximately 80% of them occurred a single time. The top ten clones comprise approximately 9.2% of the sample. Sequenced input: PBMCs or T cells enriched from blood (not recorded which). Receptors were obtained from a man in his forties who had recovered from COVID-19.

CDR3 in amino acids: CASSSGRGNYGYTF. The DNA of the CDR3 is TGTGCCAGCAGTTCGGGCAGGGGGAACTATGGCTACACCTTC. The genes are TRBV27 and TRBJ1-2, with 7 bases identical to TRBD1. CDR3 length: 14 amino acids. CDR1 and CDR2 from the germline V gene are MNHEY and SMNVEV (reference sequence). Trimming removed 4 bases from V and 2 bases from J; junction bases left unmatched: 4.

This rearrangement joins TRBV11-2 to TRBJ2-7, with TRBD1 matching 7 bases. The CDR3 has 13 residues. Germline assignment: CDR1 SGHAT and CDR2 FQNNGV. J gave up 2 bases and V 3 bases, and 1 base lay outside the gene matches. The CDR3 DNA is TGTGCCAGCAGCTTCGGGACAGCCTACGAGCAGTACTTC. It specifies CASSFGTAYEQYF.

The chain is built from TRBV5-4 and TRBJ1-6; 9 nucleotides agree with TRBD1. The germline V gene encodes CDR1 SGHNT and CDR2 YYREEE (reference sequence). The CDR3 is 16 residues long. Germline trimming cut 4 bases from V and 8 bases from J; bases unmatched to any gene: 10. The CDR3 region is CASSTLTGGRDSPLHF. Here the CDR3 DNA reads TGTGCCAGCAGCACTTTGACAGGGGGAAGAGATTCACCCCTCCACTTT.

V is TRBV2 and J is TRBJ2-4; the D is unclear. Germline V gene sequence: CDR1 SNHLY, CDR2 FYNNEI. The V gene lost 3 bases and the J gene lost 7 bases, with 4 bases spanning the gap. The CDR3 loop spans 11 amino acids. In nucleotides, the CDR3 is TGTGCCAGCAGTGACAGGAACATTCAGTACTTC. This encodes CASSDRNIQYF.

The genes are TRBV5-1 and TRBJ1-1; a weak D match, TRBD1 (5 bases). Per germline, CDR1 SGHRS and CDR2 YFSETQ. Trimming left V 4 bases short and J 2 bases short, with 12 bases between. The CDR3 is 14 residues long. CDR3 protein: CASSLRTKNTEAFF. Written as DNA, the CDR3 is TGCGCCAGCAGCCTCCGGACAAAAAACACTGAAGCTTTCTTT.

The V call is TRBV5-4, the J call TRBJ1-2, with 8 positions matching TRBD1. Germline values: CDR1 SGHNT, CDR2 YYREEE (reference sequence). V lost 6 bases and J lost 0; bases outside the gene matches: 10. The CDR3 length is 16 residues. This CDR3 reads CASTYGGDRSNYGYTF. The CDR3 DNA sequence: TGTGCCAGCACCTATGGAGGGGACAGGTCTAACTATGGCTACACCTTC.

DNA for the CDR3: TGCGCCAGCAGCCCGGTTCGAAGCGGGGAGGAGACCCAGTACTTC. This translates into CASSPVRSGEETQYF. This chain joins TRBV4-1 and TRBJ2-5; 7 bases are a match to TRBD2. V lost 4 bases and J lost 5; bases outside the gene matches: 10. The CDR3 contains 15 residues. The germline V gene has CDR1 MGHRA and CDR2 YSYEKL.

The CDR3 DNA follows: TGTGCCATCGATTGGACTAGCGGGAGAGAGCAGTTCTTC. Translation gives CAIDWTSGREQFF. The chain employs TRBV10-3 and TRBJ2-1, with TRBD2 identical over 13 bases. Germline V gene sequence: CDR1 ENHRY, CDR2 SYGVKD. This CDR3 contains 13 residues. Unmatched junction bases numbered 5, after V lost 8 bases and J lost 10 bases.

This clone was detected only once. This chain connects TRBV24-1 to TRBJ2-1; TRBD2 matches at 9 bases. Germline trimming cut 9 bases from V and 0 bases from J; bases unmatched to any gene: 5. The CDR3 runs to 15 residues. From germline, CDR1 is KGHDR and CDR2 SFDVKD. The CDR3 nucleotides are TGTGCCACCCAGATAGCGGGGGTCTCCTACAATGAGCAGTTCTTC. It specifies CATQIAGVSYNEQFF.

The chain is built from TRBV18 and TRBJ1-4; D uncertain. Germline assignment: CDR1 KGHSH and CDR2 LQKENI. The CDR3 covers 14 residues. V shed 3 bases and J shed 8 bases, with 13 bases lying between them. The DNA of the CDR3 is TGTGCCAGCTCACCTGGAGGACTTAGAGAAAAACTGTTTTTT. Its translation: CASSPGGLREKLFF.

The V and J genes are TRBV9 and TRBJ2-2; 13 bases are a match to TRBD2. Germline loops: CDR1 SGDLS, CDR2 YYNGEE. V shed 4 bases, J shed 2 bases, and the junction held 5 bases outside the gene matches. The CDR3 is 17 amino acids. The CDR3 sequence: CASSSRTSGSNTGELFF. The CDR3, as DNA: TGTGCCAGCAGCTCAAGGACTAGCGGGAGTAACACCGGGGAGCTGTTTTTT.

This chain connects TRBV5-1 to TRBJ2-1; 12 bases align to TRBD2. This CDR3 is 14 amino acids long. Trimming took 5 bases from V and 8 from J; bases not matched to a gene: 5. CDR1 is SGHRS and CDR2 is YFSETQ in the germline V gene. CDR3 sequence reads: CASSPSGGAYEQFF. CDR3 bases: TGCGCCAGCAGTCCTAGCGGGGGGGCATATGAGCAGTTCTTC.

This clone was seen once. The genes are TRBV7-2 and TRBJ1-2; possible D gene TRBD1, 5 bases. CDR1 SGHTA and CDR2 FQGNSA come from the germline V gene. The CDR3 is 14 residues long. The germline V and J ends were trimmed by 5 bases and 5 bases, with 15 bases remaining between them. The CDR3 region has the DNA TGTGCCAGCAGCCCGGACCAGGGATCGTATGGCTACACCTTC. Translating it yields CASSPDQGSYGYTF. The complete variable domain, with remaining parts taken from reference TRBV7-2 and TRBJ1-2, reads GAGVSQSPSNKVTEKGKDVELRCDPISGHTALYWYRQSLGQGLEFLIYFQGNSAPDKSGLPSDRFSAERTGGSVSTLTIQRTQQEDSAVYLCASSPDQGSYGYTFGSGTRLTVV.

V and J are TRBV3-1 (or the pseudogene TRBV3-2) and TRBJ2-1, with D perhaps matching TRBD1 (6 bases). Germline V CDR1 and CDR2: LGHDT, YNNKEL (reference sequence). With 2 bases removed from V and 14 bases from J, the gap between germline ends came to 13 bases. The CDR3 runs to 12 residues. CDR3 protein: CASSQLGKGEFF. The CDR3 coding sequence is TGTGCCAGCAGCCAACTAGGCAAGGGGGAGTTCTTC.

V is TRBV6-5 and J is TRBJ1-6; possibly TRBD1 for D (6 bases). Trimming left V 0 bases short and J 5 bases short, with 11 bases between. CDR1 and CDR2 from the germline V gene are MNHEY and SVGAGI. The CDR3 consists of 16 residues. The CDR3 is CASSYSWTENNSPLHF. CDR3 nucleotide sequence: TGTGCCAGCAGTTACTCGTGGACAGAAAATAATTCACCCCTCCACTTT.

This chain uses TRBV4-1 with TRBJ1-5; maybe TRBD1 (5 bases). The CDR3 totals 13 residues. Trimming took 0 bases from V and 13 from J, leaving 13 bases between them. CDR1 and CDR2 (germline): MGHRA, YSYEKL. The CDR3 here is CASSQDIDSSQHF. The CDR3 DNA reads TGCGCCAGCAGCCAAGATATAGACAGTTCTCAGCATTTT.

V usage is TRBV12-3 or TRBV12-4 and J usage is TRBJ1-2; no reliable D call. V was pared by 6 bases and J by 8 bases, with 10 bases between. The CDR3 totals 11 residues. The CDR3 region has the DNA TGTGCCAGCAGCCCCGCGGTGGGCTACACCTTC. It specifies CASSPAVGYTF.

This chain connects TRBV7-2 to TRBJ2-2, with D possibly being TRBD2 (5 bases). The length of the CDR3 is 15 residues. Per germline, CDR1 SGHTA and CDR2 FQGNSA. Trimming stripped 7 bases from V and 3 bases from J, with 15 bases between. DNA of the CDR3: TGTGCCAGCATCCCCACCGGGGATTACACCGGGGAGCTGTTTTTT. Its translation is CASIPTGDYTGELFF.

This clone was observed a few times. For the CDR3, the DNA is TGTGCCACCAGTGAGACAGGGAAGGACACCGGGGAGCTGTTTTTT. It codes for CATSETGKDTGELFF. The genes are TRBV24-1 and TRBJ2-2; 7 nucleotides agree with TRBD1. Germline lookup yields CDR1 KGHDR and CDR2 SFDVKD. The CDR3 has 15 amino acids. Trimming took 4 bases from V and 3 from J; bases not matched to a gene: 4.

The chain carries TRBV15 and TRBJ1-1; TRBD1 is a possible D gene (5 bases). Trimming took 7 bases from V and 6 from J, leaving 15 bases between them. CDR3 size: 13 residues. Per the germline V gene, CDR1 is LNHNV and CDR2 is YYDKDF (reference sequence). The CDR3 nucleotides read TGTGCCACCACCTCGCGGAGGGACGCTGAAGCTTTCTTT. Protein product: CATTSRRDAEAFF.

This clone appeared a single time. The chain uses TRBV7-3 and TRBJ1-1; D unresolved. The CDR3 length is 14 residues. The germline CDR1 and CDR2 sequences are SGHTA and FQGTGA. V lost 6 bases, J lost 1 base, and 12 bases lay in between. The DNA of the CDR3 is TGTGCCAGCAGTCAGAGGGTAGGGAACACTGAAGCTTTCTTT. Its translation is CASSQRVGNTEAFF.

In its sample, this clone was seen once. The rearrangement uses TRBV19 and TRBJ2-5; 8 bases match TRBD2. Germline V gives CDR1 LNHDA, CDR2 SQIVND (reference sequence). CDR3 length equals 17 residues. J lost 6 bases, V lost 4 bases, and 16 bases had no gene match. The CDR3 DNA follows: TGTGCCAGTAGTAGCACAGTACCGGGACTAGTTGGTCAGACCCAGTACTTC. It translates to CASSSTVPGLVGQTQYF.

This chain connects TRBV5-5 to TRBJ2-7, with no clear D. V gave up 2 bases and J gave up 3 bases, with 9 bases separating them. Germline values: CDR1 SGHKS, CDR2 YYEKEE (reference sequence). The CDR3 has 13 amino acids. The CDR3 loop is CASSFTTSYEQYF. CDR3 nucleotides: TGTGCCAGCAGCTTCACGACAAGCTACGAGCAGTACTTC.

The chain combines TRBV5-1 with TRBJ2-3; 15 bases agree with TRBD2. The CDR3 sequence is 17 residues long. Germline CDR1 is SGHRS and CDR2 is YFSETQ. Trimming took 4 bases from V and 2 from J; bases not matched to a gene: 5. The CDR3 protein is CASSLRTSGGATDTQYF. CDR3 DNA sequence: TGCGCCAGCAGCCTGCGGACTAGCGGGGGGGCCACAGATACGCAGTATTTT.

The rearrangement joins TRBV6-1 to TRBJ1-1, with D hard to call. The V and J ends lost 3 bases and 7 bases respectively, with 15 bases between them. The CDR3 has 14 amino acids. The V gene's germline CDR1 is MNHNS and CDR2 SASEGT. This CDR3 reads CASSDRVSPFEAFF. The CDR3 region has the DNA TGTGCCAGCAGTGACCGGGTCTCCCCTTTTGAAGCTTTCTTT.

The rearrangement joins TRBV6-5 to TRBJ2-3; tentatively, D is TRBD1 (6 bases). V was shortened by 1 base and J by 1 base, with 12 bases between the two germline ends. Germline assignment: CDR1 MNHEY and CDR2 SVGAGI. This CDR3 is built from 16 residues. The CDR3 nucleotides are TGTGCCAGCAGTTACTTGGGGGCGCTTGGCACAGATACGCAGTATTTT. Its translation: CASSYLGALGTDTQYF.

This chain joins TRBV7-2 and TRBJ2-1; 8 positions match TRBD2. Trimming took 1 base from V and 7 from J; bases not matched to a gene: 6. CDR1 SGHTA and CDR2 FQGNSA come from the germline V gene. CDR3 length: 15 amino acids. In DNA, the CDR3 is TGTGCCAGCAGCTTAGAAGCGGGAGTAATAAATGAGCAGTTCTTC. It codes for CASSLEAGVINEQFF. Filled out from reference TRBV7-2 and TRBJ2-1, the complete variable domain reads GAGVSQSPSNKVTEKGKDVELRCDPISGHTALYWYRQSLGQGLEFLIYFQGNSAPDKSGLPSDRFSAERTGGSVSTLTIQRTQQEDSAVYLCASSLEAGVINEQFFGPGTRLTVL.